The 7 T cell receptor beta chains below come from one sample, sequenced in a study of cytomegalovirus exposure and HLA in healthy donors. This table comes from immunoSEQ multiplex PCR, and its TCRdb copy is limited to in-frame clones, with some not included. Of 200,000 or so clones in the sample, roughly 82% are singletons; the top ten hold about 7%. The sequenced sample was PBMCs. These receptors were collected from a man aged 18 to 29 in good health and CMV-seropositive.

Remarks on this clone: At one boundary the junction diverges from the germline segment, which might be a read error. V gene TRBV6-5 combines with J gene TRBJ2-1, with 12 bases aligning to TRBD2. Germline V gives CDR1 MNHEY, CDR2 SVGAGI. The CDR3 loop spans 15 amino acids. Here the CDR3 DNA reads TGTGCCAGCAGCCTAGCGGGAGGGACCTACTATGAGCAGTTCTTC. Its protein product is CASSLAGGTYYEQFF.

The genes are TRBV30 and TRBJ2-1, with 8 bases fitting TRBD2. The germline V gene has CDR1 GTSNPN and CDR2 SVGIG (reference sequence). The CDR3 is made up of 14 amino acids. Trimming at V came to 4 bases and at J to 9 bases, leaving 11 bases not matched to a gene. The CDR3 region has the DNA TGTGCCTGGACCACGGGACTAGTGGCCTCTGAGCAGTTCTTC. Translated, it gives CAWTTGLVASEQFF.

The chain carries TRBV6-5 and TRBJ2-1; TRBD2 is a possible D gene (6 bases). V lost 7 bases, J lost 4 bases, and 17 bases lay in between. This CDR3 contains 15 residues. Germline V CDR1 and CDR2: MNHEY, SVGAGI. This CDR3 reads CASKRYGTQYNEQFF. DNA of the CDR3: TGTGCCAGCAAGCGGTACGGGACTCAGTACAATGAGCAGTTCTTC.

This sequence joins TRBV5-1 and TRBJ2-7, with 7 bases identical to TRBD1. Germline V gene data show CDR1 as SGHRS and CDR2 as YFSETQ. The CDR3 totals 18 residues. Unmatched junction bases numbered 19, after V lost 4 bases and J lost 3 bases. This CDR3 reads CASSAATGLGPQSYEQYF. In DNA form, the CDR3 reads TGCGCCAGCAGCGCGGCGACAGGGTTAGGTCCTCAGAGCTACGAGCAGTACTTC.

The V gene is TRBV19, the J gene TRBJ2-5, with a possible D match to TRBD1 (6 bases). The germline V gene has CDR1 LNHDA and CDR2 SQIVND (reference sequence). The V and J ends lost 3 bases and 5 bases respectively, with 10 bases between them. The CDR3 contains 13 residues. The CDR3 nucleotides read TGTGCCAGTAGTATGGCAGGGGACGAGACCCAGTACTTC. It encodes CASSMAGDETQYF.

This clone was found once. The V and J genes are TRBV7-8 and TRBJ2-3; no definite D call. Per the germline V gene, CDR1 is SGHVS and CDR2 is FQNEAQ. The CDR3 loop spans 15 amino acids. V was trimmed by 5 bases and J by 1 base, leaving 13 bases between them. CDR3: CASSLHRARTDTQYF. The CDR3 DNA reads TGTGCCAGCAGCCTCCACAGAGCCCGCACAGATACGCAGTATTTT.

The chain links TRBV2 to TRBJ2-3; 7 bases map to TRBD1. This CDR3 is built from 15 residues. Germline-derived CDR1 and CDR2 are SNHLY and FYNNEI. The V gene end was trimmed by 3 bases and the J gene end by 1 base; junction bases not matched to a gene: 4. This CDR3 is CASSERGTGTDTQYF. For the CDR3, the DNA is TGTGCCAGCAGTGAGCGAGGGACAGGCACAGATACGCAGTATTTT.